These 16 T cell receptor beta chains were sequenced from one sample in a study of beta chain features in type 1 diabetes. Findings and limits, study-wide: The study found moderately but significantly shorter TCRB CDR3s in all four CD4+ subsets of Type 1 diabetes patients.

Expressed TCRB transcripts were sequenced, since all the RNA that had been isolated was reverse transcribed. Measured with immunoSEQ multiplex PCR; TCRdb has only the in-frame clones, and not every one. This table holds 300,000 to 400,000 clones, around 10% found once. Their antigen targets remain unknown. Sequenced: central memory CD4+ T cells from blood. The source is a man younger than 40 with type 1 diabetes.

The chain is built from TRBV5-1 and TRBJ2-5; 7 bases align to TRBD1. The tail of the sequence fits TRBJ2-7 better, so the J call may be wrong. From germline, CDR1 is SGHRS and CDR2 YFSETQ. The CDR3 is 14 amino acids. The CDR3 sequence is CASSLWDSSYEQYF. CDR3 DNA sequence: TGCGCCAGCAGCTTGTGGGACAGCTCCTACGAGCAGTACTTC.

This clone appeared a few times. This chain connects TRBV5-4 to TRBJ2-1, with a weak D call TRBD1 (6 bases). The CDR3 loop spans 13 amino acids. With 3 bases removed from V and 9 bases from J, the gap between germline ends came to 13 bases. Per germline, CDR1 SGHNT and CDR2 YYREEE (reference sequence). This CDR3 reads CASSSGQLPEQFF. The CDR3 DNA reads as TGTGCCAGCAGCTCCGGACAGCTTCCTGAGCAGTTCTTC.

The J gene is TRBJ2-7, the V gene TRBV6-1, with unresolved D. The germline V gene encodes CDR1 MNHNS and CDR2 SASEGT. The CDR3 extends over 14 amino acids. Trimming took off 6 bases at V and 1 base at J, with 13 bases between the two ends. The CDR3 here is CASSSLGLSYEQYF. As DNA, the CDR3 is TGTGCCAGCAGCTCGCTAGGTTTGTCCTACGAGCAGTACTTC.

The chain carries TRBV6-5 and TRBJ2-1; D is ambiguous. V dropped 6 bases and J dropped 5 bases, with 17 bases sitting between them. From germline, CDR1 is MNHEY and CDR2 SVGAGI. This CDR3 contains 15 residues. The CDR3 sequence: CASSSYRAQDNEQFF. As DNA, the CDR3 is TGTGCCAGCAGCTCTTACCGGGCCCAGGACAATGAGCAGTTCTTC.

This clone has just a few counts. This chain links TRBV27 with TRBJ2-1; D is unresolved. V dropped 5 bases and J dropped 6 bases, with 23 bases sitting between them. Germline loops: CDR1 MNHEY, CDR2 SMNVEV (reference sequence). The CDR3 is 17 residues long. Written as DNA, the CDR3 is TGTGCCAGCAGTGGGTATGGCCCGTCTCTCCTGGCCAATGAGCAGTTCTTC. As protein: CASSGYGPSLLANEQFF.

The chain couples TRBV19 to TRBJ1-5; possible D gene TRBD1, 5 bases. The V gene's germline CDR1 is LNHDA and CDR2 SQIVND (reference sequence). CDR3 length: 15 amino acids. V lost 3 bases and J lost 6, with 15 bases in between. The DNA of the CDR3 is TGTGCCAGTAGTATTTCGGACACCGGGAGTCAGCCCCAGCATTTT. Encoded protein: CASSISDTGSQPQHF.

The CDR3 region is CASSSTGYDGETQYF. The CDR3 nucleotides are TGTGCCAGCAGCTCTACAGGGTACGACGGAGAGACCCAGTACTTC. The rearrangement links TRBV7-2 to TRBJ2-5, with TRBD1 as a possible D gene (6 bases). The CDR3 spans 15 residues. CDR1 and CDR2 (germline): SGHTA, FQGNSA. V lost 4 bases to trimming and J lost 4 bases, with 16 bases between them.

The gene calls are TRBV7-8 and TRBJ2-7; possibly TRBD2 for D (5 bases). Germline V gene sequence: CDR1 SGHVS, CDR2 FQNEAQ. The length of the CDR3 is 16 residues. V was clipped by 5 bases and J by 1 base, with 18 bases between them. CDR3 region: CASSPLRASSSYEQYF. CDR3 DNA: TGTGCCAGCAGCCCGCTTCGGGCTAGCAGTTCCTACGAGCAGTACTTC.

The V and J genes are TRBV11-3 and TRBJ1-1; a weak D match, TRBD1 (5 bases). There are 13 residues in the CDR3. CDR1 is SGHNT, CDR2 YENEEA, per germline. With 5 bases removed from V and 2 bases from J, the gap between germline ends came to 9 bases. The CDR3 DNA is TGTGCCAGCAGCCAGGGCCATAACACTGAAGCTTTCTTT. The encoded protein is CASSQGHNTEAFF.

Only a few counts were recorded for this clone. J is TRBJ1-5 and V is TRBV2; D call uncertain. Germline CDR1 and CDR2: SNHLY and FYNNEI. This CDR3 spans 13 amino acids. The V end was cut by 4 bases, the J end by 4 bases, with 8 bases between. This CDR3 is CASSVPGNQPQHF. The DNA for the CDR3 is TGTGCCAGCAGTGTTCCGGGGAATCAGCCCCAGCATTTT.

This clone was observed many times. V usage is TRBV2 and J usage is TRBJ1-5, with 8 bases identical to TRBD1. Germline CDR1 is SNHLY and CDR2 is FYNNEI. Trimming at V came to 3 bases and at J to 7 bases, leaving 8 bases not matched to a gene. The CDR3 extends over 15 amino acids. Here the CDR3 reads CASSDGQGSGQPQHF. For the CDR3, the DNA is TGTGCCAGCAGTGACGGACAGGGATCAGGACAGCCCCAGCATTTT.

The chain couples TRBV6-6 to TRBJ2-7, with D tentatively TRBD2 (6 bases). CDR1 and CDR2 (germline): MNHNY, SVGAGI (reference sequence). The V gene lost 2 bases and the J gene lost 3 bases, with 11 bases spanning the gap. The CDR3 consists of 14 residues. CDR3 coding DNA: TGTGCCAGCAGTTACCAGGGACTCCACTACGAGCAGTACTTC. Its translation is CASSYQGLHYEQYF.

The V gene is TRBV28, the J gene TRBJ2-5; D remains unclear. Looked up from germline, CDR1 is MDHEN and CDR2 is SYDVKM. The V gene lost 3 bases and the J gene lost 1 base, with 6 bases spanning the gap. This CDR3 contains 13 residues. The CDR3 reads CASSLRRQETQYF. In DNA, the CDR3 is TGTGCCAGCAGTTTGCGACGCCAAGAGACCCAGTACTTC.

The table lists this clone with many counts. The chain carries TRBV7-9 and TRBJ2-7; D perhaps matches TRBD2 (5 bases). Per the germline V gene, CDR1 is SEHNR and CDR2 is FQNEAQ (reference sequence). The CDR3 length is 12 residues. The V end lost 5 bases, the J end lost 9 bases, and 14 bases lay between the germline ends. The CDR3 sequence is CASSRELEGQYF. CDR3 coding DNA: TGTGCCAGCAGCAGAGAACTAGAAGGGCAGTACTTC.

This clone has just a few counts. The sample has other DNA sequences that encode this CDR3 too. The chain couples TRBV9 to TRBJ2-6, with D perhaps TRBD1 or TRBD2 (5 bases each). Germline V CDR1 and CDR2: SGDLS, YYNGEE. The CDR3 has 16 amino acids. Trimming cost V 0 bases and J 4 bases, with 11 bases left between them. CDR3 sequence reads: CASSVGPGTGANVLTF. The DNA for the CDR3 is TGTGCCAGCAGCGTAGGGCCAGGGACCGGGGCCAACGTCCTGACTTTC.

This clone was detected many times. The genes are TRBV7-2 and TRBJ2-7; 9 bases map to TRBD2. Germline trimming cut 6 bases from V and 3 bases from J; bases unmatched to any gene: 9. Germline V gene data show CDR1 as SGHTA and CDR2 as FQGNSA. The CDR3 sequence is 15 residues long. CDR3 nucleotides: TGTGCCAGCAGTCTTTCTAGCGGGACAGTCTACGAGCAGTACTTC. This codes for CASSLSSGTVYEQYF.